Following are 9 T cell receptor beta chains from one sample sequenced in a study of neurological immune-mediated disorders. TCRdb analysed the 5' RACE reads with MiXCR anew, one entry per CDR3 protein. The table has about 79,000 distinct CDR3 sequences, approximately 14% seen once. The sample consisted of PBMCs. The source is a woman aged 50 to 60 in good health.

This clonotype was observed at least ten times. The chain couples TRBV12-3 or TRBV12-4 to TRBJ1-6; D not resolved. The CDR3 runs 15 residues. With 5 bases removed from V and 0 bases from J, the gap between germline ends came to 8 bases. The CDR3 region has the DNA TGTGCCAGCAGTCCTGGGAGCTCCTATAATTCACCCCTCCACTTT. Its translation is CASSPGSSYNSPLHF.

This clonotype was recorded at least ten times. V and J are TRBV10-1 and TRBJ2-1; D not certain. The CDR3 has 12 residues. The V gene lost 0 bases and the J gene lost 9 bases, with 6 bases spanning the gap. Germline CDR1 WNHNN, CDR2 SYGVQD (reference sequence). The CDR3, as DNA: TGCGCCAGCAGTGAGTCGGTCACTGAGCAGTTCTTC. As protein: CASSESVTEQFF.

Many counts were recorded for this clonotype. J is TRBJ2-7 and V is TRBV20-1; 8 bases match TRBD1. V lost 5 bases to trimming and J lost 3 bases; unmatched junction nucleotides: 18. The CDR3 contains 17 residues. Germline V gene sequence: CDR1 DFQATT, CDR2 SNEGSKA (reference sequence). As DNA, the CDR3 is TGCAGTGCTCCTAGACAGGGGCCCTCTAGCGCAGTCTACGAGCAGTACTTC. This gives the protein CSAPRQGPSSAVYEQYF.

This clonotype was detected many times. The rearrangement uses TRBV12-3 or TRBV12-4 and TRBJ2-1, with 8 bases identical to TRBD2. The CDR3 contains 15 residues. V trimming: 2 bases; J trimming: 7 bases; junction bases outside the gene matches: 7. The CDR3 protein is CASSLTRGGKNEQFF. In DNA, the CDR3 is TGTGCCAGCAGTTTAACCCGGGGGGGCAAAAATGAGCAGTTCTTC.

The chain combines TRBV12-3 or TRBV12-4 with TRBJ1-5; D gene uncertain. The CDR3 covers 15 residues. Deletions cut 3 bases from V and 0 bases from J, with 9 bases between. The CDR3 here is CASSLGSYSNQPQHF. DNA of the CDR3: TGTGCCAGCAGTTTGGGGAGTTATAGCAATCAGCCCCAGCATTTT.

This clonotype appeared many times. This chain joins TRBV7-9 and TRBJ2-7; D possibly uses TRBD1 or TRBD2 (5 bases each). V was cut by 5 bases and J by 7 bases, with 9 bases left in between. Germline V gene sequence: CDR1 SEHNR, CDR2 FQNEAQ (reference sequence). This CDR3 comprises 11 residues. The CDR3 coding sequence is TGTGCCAGCAGCCCGGGACCTGAGCAGTACTTC. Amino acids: CASSPGPEQYF.

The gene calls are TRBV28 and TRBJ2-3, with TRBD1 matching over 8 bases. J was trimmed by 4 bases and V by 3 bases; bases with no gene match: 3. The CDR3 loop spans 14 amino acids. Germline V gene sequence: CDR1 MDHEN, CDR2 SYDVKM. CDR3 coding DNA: TGTGCCAGCAGTTTGATGACAGGGGCAGATACGCAGTATTTT. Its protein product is CASSLMTGADTQYF.

The CDR3 reads CASSLQGTSGDYEQYF. The CDR3, as DNA: TGCGCCAGCAGCTTGCAGGGAACTAGCGGGGACTACGAGCAGTACTTC. The chain recombines TRBV5-1 with TRBJ2-7; 10 bases match TRBD2. This CDR3 is built from 16 residues. Germline CDR1 is SGHRS and CDR2 is YFSETQ. J was trimmed by 3 bases and V by 1 base; bases with no gene match: 7.

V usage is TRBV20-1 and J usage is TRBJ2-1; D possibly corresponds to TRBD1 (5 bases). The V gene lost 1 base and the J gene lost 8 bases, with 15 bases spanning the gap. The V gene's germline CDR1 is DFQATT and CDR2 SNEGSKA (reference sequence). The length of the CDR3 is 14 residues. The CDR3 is CSARVQDIIDEQFF. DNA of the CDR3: TGCAGTGCTAGAGTCCAGGACATAATCGATGAGCAGTTCTTC.